A single sample gave rise to the 31 T cell receptor beta chains below, sequenced in a study of blood T cell repertoires in COVID-19. Some clones are missing from TCRdb's copy, which holds only in-frame ones; the method was immunoSEQ multiplex PCR. Of tens of thousands of clones detected, 89% appear once; the ten largest clones hold less than 3%. The sequenced material came from peripheral blood. These receptors all come from a man aged 50-60 years with COVID-19, enrolled during active disease.

J is TRBJ2-3 and V is TRBV5-1; TRBD1 is a possible D gene (6 bases). V lost 4 bases and J 4 bases, leaving 19 bases between the germline ends. The length of the CDR3 is 16 residues. Germline V lookup: CDR1 SGHRS, CDR2 YFSETQ. Here the CDR3 reads CASSPRGTVNADTQYF. CDR3 DNA sequence: TGCGCCAGCAGCCCCAGGGGTACGGTGAACGCAGATACGCAGTATTTT.

V gene TRBV7-2 combines with J gene TRBJ2-7, with 11 bases fitting TRBD1. There are 15 residues in the CDR3. V trimming: 5 bases; J trimming: 0 bases; junction bases outside the gene matches: 3. Germline lookup yields CDR1 SGHTA and CDR2 FQGNSA. CDR3 nucleotide sequence: TGTGCCAGCAGCCCGGACAGGGGGCTCTCCTACGAGCAGTACTTC. It yields the protein CASSPDRGLSYEQYF.

CDR3 nucleotides: TGTGCCACCGCCCCAGGGGCGAAAGATACGCAGTATTTT. It codes for CATAPGAKDTQYF. The V gene is TRBV11-2, the J gene TRBJ2-3; D might be TRBD1 (6 bases). V was clipped by 10 bases and J by 5 bases, with 16 bases between them. CDR1 SGHAT and CDR2 FQNNGV come from the germline V gene. The CDR3 contains 13 residues.

V usage is TRBV27 and J usage is TRBJ2-7, with a weak D call TRBD1 (5 bases). CDR1 is MNHEY, CDR2 SMNVEV, per germline (reference sequence). V was cut by 1 base and J by 1 base, with 8 bases left in between. The CDR3 has 14 amino acids. The CDR3 loop reads CASSLFTGSYEQYF. The CDR3 DNA follows: TGTGCCAGCAGTTTATTCACAGGTTCCTACGAGCAGTACTTC.

This chain uses TRBV28 with TRBJ2-5, with TRBD2 as a possible D gene (7 bases). This CDR3 spans 15 amino acids. Looked up from germline, CDR1 is MDHEN and CDR2 is SYDVKM. Between the trimmed V and J ends, which lost 2 bases and 5 bases, there was a span of 15 bases. The CDR3 DNA follows: TGTGCCAGCAGTTTAGGCGGGGGCCGAAGGGAGACCCAGTACTTC. This translates into CASSLGGGRRETQYF.

V gene TRBV6-5 combines with J gene TRBJ1-1; 8 positions match TRBD1. This CDR3 contains 15 residues. CDR1 is MNHEY and CDR2 is SVGAGI in the germline V gene. Trimming took 0 bases from V and 0 from J; bases not matched to a gene: 0. CDR3 bases: TGTGCCAGCAGTTACTCGGGACAGGTGAACACTGAAGCTTTCTTT. Translating gives CASSYSGQVNTEAFF.

The rearrangement links TRBV7-2 to TRBJ2-3; D is possibly TRBD1 (6 bases). Germline V gives CDR1 SGHTA, CDR2 FQGNSA. Trimming left V 3 bases short and J 2 bases short, with 24 bases between. CDR3 length: 19 amino acids. This CDR3 reads CASSFPPGVGGADTDTQYF. In nucleotides, the CDR3 is TGTGCCAGCAGCTTCCCTCCAGGGGTCGGTGGGGCTGACACAGATACGCAGTATTTT.

The CDR3 region is CATSRVAVSTDTQYF. CDR3 coding DNA: TGTGCCACCAGCAGAGTGGCGGTTAGCACAGATACGCAGTATTTT. The genes are TRBV15 and TRBJ2-3; D gene unclear. Looked up from germline, CDR1 is LNHNV and CDR2 is YYDKDF (reference sequence). Deletions cut 1 base from V and 0 bases from J, with 8 bases between. The CDR3 has 15 residues.

J is TRBJ1-2 and V is TRBV12-3 or TRBV12-4; D ambiguous. V lost 9 bases and J 2 bases, leaving 13 bases between the germline ends. This CDR3 has 13 amino acids. CDR3 sequence: CASSSGGNYGYTF. CDR3 nucleotide sequence: TGTGCCAGTTCATCGGGAGGAAACTATGGCTACACCTTC.

The V and J genes are TRBV7-2 and TRBJ2-1; 11 positions match TRBD2. Germline V gene sequence: CDR1 SGHTA, CDR2 FQGNSA. Germline trimming cut 3 bases from V and 4 bases from J; bases unmatched to any gene: 2. This CDR3 spans 15 amino acids. In DNA form, the CDR3 reads TGTGCCAGCAGCTTTCGGACTAGCGGGTACAATGAGCAGTTCTTC. Translated, it gives CASSFRTSGYNEQFF.

The V call is TRBV4-2, the J call TRBJ2-7; 7 nucleotides align to TRBD2. CDR3 length equals 14 residues. J gave up 4 bases and V 0 bases, and 3 bases lay outside the gene matches. Germline V gene sequence: CDR1 LGHNA, CDR2 YNFKEQ. DNA of the CDR3: TGTGCCAGCAGCCAAGAAACTAGCGAGTACGAGCAGTACTTC. The encoded protein is CASSQETSEYEQYF.

This CDR3 is CASSKDRVGDQPQHF. CDR3 nucleotides: TGTGCCAGTAGTAAGGACAGGGTGGGCGATCAGCCCCAGCATTTT. The chain couples TRBV19 to TRBJ1-5, with 8 positions matching TRBD1. The CDR3 is made up of 15 amino acids. CDR1 is LNHDA, CDR2 SQIVND, per germline (reference sequence). Trimming took 4 bases from V and 5 from J; bases not matched to a gene: 7.

The rearrangement links TRBV4-1 to TRBJ2-3; 9 nucleotides align to TRBD2. The trim removed 4 bases at V and 2 bases at J, leaving 4 bases unmatched. CDR3 length equals 15 residues. Germline V lookup: CDR1 MGHRA, CDR2 YSYEKL. CDR3 DNA sequence: TGCGCCAGCAGCCGACTAGCGGATGACACAGATACGCAGTATTTT. Its translation is CASSRLADDTDTQYF.

This clone was observed a handful of times. The CDR3 DNA reads TGTGCCAGCTCACCACCGTTCAGAGCAGGTGGCTATGGCTACACCTTC. Its protein product is CASSPPFRAGGYGYTF. The V call is TRBV18, the J call TRBJ1-2; no clear D gene. Germline values: CDR1 KGHSH, CDR2 LQKENI. The germline V and J ends were trimmed by 0 bases and 4 bases, with 15 bases remaining between them. The CDR3 covers 16 residues.

The V and J genes are TRBV27 and TRBJ1-2; perhaps TRBD1 as D (5 bases). Germline CDR1 reads MNHEY; CDR2 reads SMNVEV (reference sequence). Trimming removed 0 bases from V and 9 bases from J, with 11 bases in between. The CDR3 runs 13 residues. The CDR3 loop is CASSLSREGSYTF. The CDR3 DNA is TGTGCCAGCAGTTTATCGAGGGAGGGGAGCTACACCTTC.

The chain combines TRBV12-3 or TRBV12-4 with TRBJ1-4, with D maybe TRBD1 (6 bases). Trimming took 7 bases from V and 12 from J, leaving 18 bases between them. The length of the CDR3 is 13 residues. CDR3: CASIANRVGELFF. DNA of the CDR3: TGTGCCAGCATCGCGAACAGGGTTGGCGAACTGTTTTTT.

The chain is built from TRBV2 and TRBJ1-2, with D possibly TRBD1 on 5 matching bases. The CDR3 is 15 residues long. V shed 2 bases and J shed 2 bases, with 12 bases lying between them. The germline V gene has CDR1 SNHLY and CDR2 FYNNEI. The CDR3, as DNA: TGTGCCAGCAGTGAACAGGGTGCGAAGAACTATGGCTACACCTTC. The encoded protein is CASSEQGAKNYGYTF.

V usage is TRBV7-9 and J usage is TRBJ1-2; no reliable D call. CDR1 and CDR2 (germline): SEHNR, FQNEAQ (reference sequence). This CDR3 has 14 amino acids. Trimming took off 1 base at V and 8 bases at J, with 14 bases between the two ends. CDR3 loop: CASSLEDYLGGYTF. CDR3 sequence (DNA): TGTGCCAGCAGCTTAGAGGATTATCTAGGAGGCTACACCTTC.

The chain carries TRBV10-3 and TRBJ2-3; perhaps TRBD2 as D (6 bases). Germline CDR1 ENHRY, CDR2 SYGVKD. The CDR3 totals 16 residues. Trimming stripped 2 bases from V and 5 bases from J, with 17 bases between. CDR3 DNA: TGTGCCATCAGTGAGCGGGGGTCTAGCGTTAGAGATACGCAGTATTTT. Translated: CAISERGSSVRDTQYF.

As concerns this clone: The junction and the germline gene differ at one end; a read error may be behind it. The chain employs TRBV25-1 and TRBJ1-1; perhaps TRBD1 as D (6 bases). Germline lookup yields CDR1 MGHDK and CDR2 SYGVNS. CDR3 length: 11 amino acids. The CDR3: CASSAGQRILF. CDR3 nucleotides: TGTGCCAGCAGTGCAGGACAGAGGATCCTCTTT.

This chain links TRBV9 with TRBJ2-7, with 10 nucleotides matching TRBD2. Germline V gene lookup returns CDR1 SGDLS and CDR2 YYNGEE. Trimming cost V 4 bases and J 5 bases; bases outside gene matches: 9. The CDR3 sequence is 15 residues long. The CDR3 DNA is TGTGCCAGCAGCACCACTAGCGGGGCGAGCGACGAGCAGTACTTC. This codes for CASSTTSGASDEQYF.

The chain carries TRBV2 and TRBJ2-7; 7 bases are a match to TRBD1. This CDR3 comprises 14 residues. V lost 6 bases to trimming and J lost 3 bases; unmatched junction nucleotides: 8. The germline CDR1 and CDR2 sequences are SNHLY and FYNNEI. In DNA, the CDR3 is TGTGCCAGCAGCCGGGACAGAGCTTACTACGAGCAGTACTTC. This codes for CASSRDRAYYEQYF.

The V gene is TRBV7-3, the J gene TRBJ2-7; 7 nucleotides align to TRBD1. Germline V gene sequence: CDR1 SGHTA, CDR2 FQGTGA. The CDR3 has 16 residues. With 2 bases clipped from V and 0 bases from J, the junction kept 7 bases outside the gene matches. Here the CDR3 reads CASSLRGRGSSYEQYF. CDR3 bases: TGTGCCAGCAGCTTACGGGGCAGGGGGAGCTCCTACGAGCAGTACTTC.

The chain carries TRBV10-3 and TRBJ2-5; perhaps TRBD1 as D (6 bases). The CDR3 runs to 16 residues. The V end lost 3 bases, the J end lost 0 bases, and 14 bases lay between the germline ends. Germline assignment: CDR1 ENHRY and CDR2 SYGVKD. This chain's CDR3 is CAISERGGLNQETQYF. The CDR3 nucleotides read TGTGCCATCAGTGAAAGAGGGGGTCTTAACCAAGAGACCCAGTACTTC.

This clone was recorded once. The gene calls are TRBV28 and TRBJ2-1, with D tentatively TRBD1 (5 bases). V lost 6 bases and J 12 bases, leaving 18 bases between the germline ends. Germline CDR1 reads MDHEN; CDR2 reads SYDVKM. The CDR3 is 13 residues long. The CDR3 DNA follows: TGTGCCAGCAGCCTGGGGCAGTTTCGGGTGCAGTTCTTC. Translating it yields CASSLGQFRVQFF.

The chain is built from TRBV2 and TRBJ2-5; TRBD1 aligns across 7 bases. After removal of 3 bases from V and 2 bases from J, the junction contained 6 bases not matched to a gene. The germline gives CDR1 SNHLY, CDR2 FYNNEI. This CDR3 has 15 residues. DNA of the CDR3: TGTGCCAGCAGTGAGGACAGGTCCGGGCAAGAGACCCAGTACTTC. This translates into CASSEDRSGQETQYF.

This rearrangement joins TRBV18 to TRBJ1-1; TRBD1 might be the D (6 bases). Trimming took 5 bases from V and 4 from J, leaving 14 bases between them. Germline V gene sequence: CDR1 KGHSH, CDR2 LQKENI. CDR3 length: 14 residues. The chain's CDR3 is CASSVGQPSTEAFF. The CDR3 region has the DNA TGTGCCAGCTCAGTCGGACAGCCTTCCACTGAAGCTTTCTTT.

The genes are TRBV10-3 and TRBJ2-1; D not resolved. The CDR3 loop spans 12 amino acids. Looked up from germline, CDR1 is ENHRY and CDR2 is SYGVKD. V dropped 3 bases and J dropped 6 bases, with 6 bases sitting between them. The CDR3 DNA sequence: TGTGCCATCAGTGAAATGGCCAATGAGCAGTTCTTC. Amino acids: CAISEMANEQFF.

The chain couples TRBV7-9 to TRBJ1-5; weak D call: TRBD1 (5 bases). This CDR3 is 13 amino acids long. CDR1 is SEHNR, CDR2 FQNEAQ, per germline (reference sequence). V was shortened by 4 bases and J by 4 bases, with 8 bases between the two germline ends. CDR3 loop: CASSSQGNQPQHF. The CDR3 DNA reads as TGTGCCAGCAGCTCCCAGGGTAATCAGCCCCAGCATTTT.

The chain combines TRBV7-6 with TRBJ1-6; 9 nucleotides align to TRBD1. The CDR3 has 17 residues. Unmatched junction bases numbered 10, after V lost 0 bases and J lost 10 bases. CDR1 is SGHVS, CDR2 FNYEAQ, per germline. The CDR3: CASSLASSGTGSSPLHF. CDR3 bases: TGTGCCAGCAGCTTAGCCTCCTCCGGGACAGGGAGCTCACCCCTCCACTTT.

This chain's CDR3 is CASSLYSENAGNTIYF. CDR3 nucleotide sequence: TGCGCCAGCAGCTTGTATTCGGAGAATGCTGGAAACACCATATATTTT. The chain uses TRBV5-1 and TRBJ1-3; no clear D. Germline V gene sequence: CDR1 SGHRS, CDR2 YFSETQ. Trimming removed 1 base from V and 2 bases from J, with 13 bases in between. The length of the CDR3 is 16 residues.